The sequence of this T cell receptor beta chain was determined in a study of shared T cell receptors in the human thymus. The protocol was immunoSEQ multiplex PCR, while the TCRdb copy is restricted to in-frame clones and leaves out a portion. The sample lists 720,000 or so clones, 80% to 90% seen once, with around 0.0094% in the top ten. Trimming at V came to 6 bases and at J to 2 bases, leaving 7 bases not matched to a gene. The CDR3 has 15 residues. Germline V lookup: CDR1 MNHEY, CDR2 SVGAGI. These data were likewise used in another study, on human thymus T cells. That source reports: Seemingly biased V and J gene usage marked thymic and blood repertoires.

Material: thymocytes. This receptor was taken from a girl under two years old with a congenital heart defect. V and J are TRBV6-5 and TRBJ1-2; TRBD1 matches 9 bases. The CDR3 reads CASRARDRVNYGYTF. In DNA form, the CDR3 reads TGTGCCAGCAGAGCACGGGACAGGGTCAACTATGGCTACACCTTC.